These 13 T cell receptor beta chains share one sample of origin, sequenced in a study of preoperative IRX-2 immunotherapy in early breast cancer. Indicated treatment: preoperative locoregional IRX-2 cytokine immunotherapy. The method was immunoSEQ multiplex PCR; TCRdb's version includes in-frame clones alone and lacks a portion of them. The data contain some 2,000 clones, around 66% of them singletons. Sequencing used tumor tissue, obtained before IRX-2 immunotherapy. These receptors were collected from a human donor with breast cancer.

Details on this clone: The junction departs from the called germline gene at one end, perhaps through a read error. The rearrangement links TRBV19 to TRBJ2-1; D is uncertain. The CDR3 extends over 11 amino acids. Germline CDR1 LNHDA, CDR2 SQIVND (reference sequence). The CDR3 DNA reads TGTGCCAGTAGCGAGGACGGAACGTTGGTCTTC. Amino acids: CASSEDGTLVF. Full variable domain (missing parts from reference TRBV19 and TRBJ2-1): DGGITQSPKYLFRKEGQNVTLSCEQNLNHDAMYWYRQDPGQGLRLIYYSQIVNDFQKGDIAEGYSVSREKKESFPLTVTSAQKNPTAFYLCASSEDGTLVFGPGTRLTVL.

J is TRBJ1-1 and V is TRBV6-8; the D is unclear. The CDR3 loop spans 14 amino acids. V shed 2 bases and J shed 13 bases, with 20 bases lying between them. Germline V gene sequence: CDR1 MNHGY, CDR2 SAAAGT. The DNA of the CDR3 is TGTGCCAGCAGTTACCCCTCGGGTGAAGGGAAAGGTTTCTTT. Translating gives CASSYPSGEGKGFF.

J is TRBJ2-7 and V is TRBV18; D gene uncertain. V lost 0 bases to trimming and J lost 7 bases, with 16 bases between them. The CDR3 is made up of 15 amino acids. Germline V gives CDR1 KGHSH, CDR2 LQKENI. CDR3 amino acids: CASSPPEYGREEQYF. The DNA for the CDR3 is TGTGCCAGCTCACCACCGGAATACGGTAGGGAAGAGCAGTACTTC. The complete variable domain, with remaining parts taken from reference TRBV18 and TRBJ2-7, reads NAGVMQNPRHLVRRRGQEARLRCSPMKGHSHVYWYRQLPEEGLKFMVYLQKENIIDESGMPKERFSAEFPKEGPSILRIQQVVRGDSAAYFCASSPPEYGREEQYFGPGTRLTVT.

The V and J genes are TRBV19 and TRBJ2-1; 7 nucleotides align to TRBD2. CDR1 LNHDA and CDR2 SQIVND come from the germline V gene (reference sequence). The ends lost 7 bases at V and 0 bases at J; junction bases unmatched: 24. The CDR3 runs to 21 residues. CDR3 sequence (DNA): TGTGCCAGTACCCGAAAAGGATGGGCGGGGGTCTACGCGAGCTCCTACAATGAGCAGTTCTTC. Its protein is CASTRKGWAGVYASSYNEQFF.

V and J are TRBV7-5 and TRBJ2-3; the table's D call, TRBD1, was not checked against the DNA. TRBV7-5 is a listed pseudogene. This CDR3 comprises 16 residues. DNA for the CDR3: TGTGCCAGCAGCCTAACCGGAAGGGGCCTCACAGATACGCAGTATTTT. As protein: CASSLTGRGLTDTQYF.

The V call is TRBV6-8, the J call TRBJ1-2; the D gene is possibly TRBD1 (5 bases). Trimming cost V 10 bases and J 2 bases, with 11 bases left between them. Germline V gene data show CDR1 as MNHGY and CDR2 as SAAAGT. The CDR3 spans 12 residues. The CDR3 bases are TGTGCCATCAAGGGACTAAACTATGGCTACACCTTC. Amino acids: CAIKGLNYGYTF.

The CDR3 reads CASSPNRDRLRTGELFF. CDR3 in DNA: TGTGCCAGCAGTCCAAACCGGGACCGACTGAGGACCGGGGAGCTGTTTTTT. The rearrangement joins TRBV14 to TRBJ2-2; D may match TRBD1 or TRBD2 (5 bases each). CDR1 and CDR2 (germline): SGHDN, FVKESK. The V and J ends lost 6 bases and 5 bases respectively, with 22 bases between them. This CDR3 is 17 amino acids long.

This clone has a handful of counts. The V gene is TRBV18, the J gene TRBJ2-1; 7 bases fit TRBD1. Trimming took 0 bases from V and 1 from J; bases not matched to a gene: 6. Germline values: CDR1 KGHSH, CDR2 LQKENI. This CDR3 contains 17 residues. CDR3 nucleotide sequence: TGTGCCAGCTCACCACCCCTACAGGGGCTTTCCTACAATGAGCAGTTCTTC. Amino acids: CASSPPLQGLSYNEQFF.

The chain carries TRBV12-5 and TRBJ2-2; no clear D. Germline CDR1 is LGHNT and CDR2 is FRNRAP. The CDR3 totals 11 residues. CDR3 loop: CASSSVQELFF. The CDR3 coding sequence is TGTGCCTCCAGCAGTGTCCAGGAGCTGTTTTTT.

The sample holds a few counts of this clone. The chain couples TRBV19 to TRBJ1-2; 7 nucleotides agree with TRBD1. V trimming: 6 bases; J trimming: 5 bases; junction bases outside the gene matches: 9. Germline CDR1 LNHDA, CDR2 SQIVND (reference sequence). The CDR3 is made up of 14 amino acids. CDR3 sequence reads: CASRYRTGKYGYTF. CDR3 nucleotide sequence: TGTGCCAGTAGGTACCGGACAGGAAAATATGGCTACACCTTC.

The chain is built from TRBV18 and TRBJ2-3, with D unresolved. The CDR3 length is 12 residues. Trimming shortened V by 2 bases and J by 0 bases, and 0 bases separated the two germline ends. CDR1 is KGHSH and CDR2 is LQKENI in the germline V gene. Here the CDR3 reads CASSPSTDTQYF. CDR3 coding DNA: TGTGCCAGCTCACCAAGCACAGATACGCAGTATTTT.

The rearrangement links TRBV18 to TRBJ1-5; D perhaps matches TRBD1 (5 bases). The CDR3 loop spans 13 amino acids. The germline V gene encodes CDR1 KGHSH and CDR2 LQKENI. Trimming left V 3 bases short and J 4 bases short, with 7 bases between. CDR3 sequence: CASSPGANQPQHF. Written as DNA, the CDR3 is TGTGCCAGCTCACCTGGGGCAAATCAGCCCCAGCATTTT.

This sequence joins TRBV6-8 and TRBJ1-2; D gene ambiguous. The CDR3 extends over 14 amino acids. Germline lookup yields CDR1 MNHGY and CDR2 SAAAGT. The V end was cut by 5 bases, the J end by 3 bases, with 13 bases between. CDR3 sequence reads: CASSNTGIDYGYTF. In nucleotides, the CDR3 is TGTGCCAGCAGTAATACGGGAATCGACTATGGCTACACCTTC.